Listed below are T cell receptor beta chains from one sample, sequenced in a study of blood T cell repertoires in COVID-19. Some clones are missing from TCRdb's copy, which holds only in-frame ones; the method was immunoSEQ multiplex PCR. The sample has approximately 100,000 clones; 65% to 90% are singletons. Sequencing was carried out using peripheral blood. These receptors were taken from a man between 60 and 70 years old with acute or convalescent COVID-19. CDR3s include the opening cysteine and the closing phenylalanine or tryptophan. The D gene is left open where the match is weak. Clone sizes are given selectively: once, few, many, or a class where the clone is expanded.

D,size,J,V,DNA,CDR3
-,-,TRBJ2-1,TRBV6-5,TGTGCCAGCAGTTACGGATCGGGTGAGCAGTTCTTC,CASSYGSGEQFF
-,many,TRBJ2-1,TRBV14,TGTGCCAGCAGCCAAGGTCGCAGGGTCAATGAGCAGTTCTTC,CASSQGRRVNEQFF
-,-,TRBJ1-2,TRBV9,TGTGCCAGCAGCGTAGCGGACTATGGCTACACCTTC,CASSVADYGYTF
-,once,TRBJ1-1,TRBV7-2,TGTGCCAGCAGCCTTGGGCAGTCTAACACTGAAGCTTTCTTT,CASSLGQSNTEAFF
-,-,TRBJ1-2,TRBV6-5,TGTGCCTCCCGCGGGGAGTATGGCTACACCTTC,CASRGEYGYTF
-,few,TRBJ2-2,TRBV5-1,TGCGCCAGCAGCTTCCTGGACAGGGAGCTGTTTTTT,CASSFLDRELFF
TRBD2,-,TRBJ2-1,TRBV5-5,TGTGCCAGCAGCCAGACCCAGACTAGCGGGAGGAATGAGCAGTTCTTC,CASSQTQTSGRNEQFF
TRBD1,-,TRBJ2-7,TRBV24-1,TGTGCCACCAGCGACGCCGGGACAGGAACCTACGAGCAGTACTTC,CATSDAGTGTYEQYF
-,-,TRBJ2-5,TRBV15,TGTGCCACCAGCAGAGATCCGGGGGAGACCCAGTACTTC,CATSRDPGETQYF
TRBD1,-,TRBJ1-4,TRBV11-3,TGTGCCAGCAGCAGGGGACAGGAAAATGAAAAACTGTTTTTT,CASSRGQENEKLFF
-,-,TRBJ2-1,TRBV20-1,TGCAGTGGGGCTACATGGGATGAGCAGTTCTTC,CSGATWDEQFF
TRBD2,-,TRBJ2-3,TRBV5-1,TGCGCCAGCAGCTTGGGGACTAGCGGGGGCACAGATACGCAGTATTTT,CASSLGTSGGTDTQYF